This TCR beta chain was profiled in a study of CD8 T cells in ankylosing spondylitis. Study conclusions and caveats: Characteristic of ankylosing spondylitis blood, it appeared, was a TCR beta motif comprising several highly homologous variants.

TCRdb re-analysed the 5' RACE reads in MiXCR, keeping a single row per CDR3 protein. The table includes approximately 520,000 distinct CDR3 sequences, approximately 5.3% detected once. Trimming removed 4 bases at V and 2 bases at J, with 16 bases between. Germline assignment: CDR1 LGHNA and CDR2 YNFKEQ. The CDR3 contains 16 residues. This clonotype was detected ten times or more. As yet, its antigen is unknown. The origin of this receptor is a male donor with ankylosing spondylitis. Sequences were obtained from blood, either unsorted or a sorted T cell fraction (not recorded which). This chain connects TRBV4-2 to TRBJ2-3; D ambiguous. CDR3 sequence reads: CASSRGERVHTDTQYF. The CDR3 DNA reads as TGTGCCAGCAGCCGTGGAGAGCGAGTCCACACAGATACGCAGTATTTT.